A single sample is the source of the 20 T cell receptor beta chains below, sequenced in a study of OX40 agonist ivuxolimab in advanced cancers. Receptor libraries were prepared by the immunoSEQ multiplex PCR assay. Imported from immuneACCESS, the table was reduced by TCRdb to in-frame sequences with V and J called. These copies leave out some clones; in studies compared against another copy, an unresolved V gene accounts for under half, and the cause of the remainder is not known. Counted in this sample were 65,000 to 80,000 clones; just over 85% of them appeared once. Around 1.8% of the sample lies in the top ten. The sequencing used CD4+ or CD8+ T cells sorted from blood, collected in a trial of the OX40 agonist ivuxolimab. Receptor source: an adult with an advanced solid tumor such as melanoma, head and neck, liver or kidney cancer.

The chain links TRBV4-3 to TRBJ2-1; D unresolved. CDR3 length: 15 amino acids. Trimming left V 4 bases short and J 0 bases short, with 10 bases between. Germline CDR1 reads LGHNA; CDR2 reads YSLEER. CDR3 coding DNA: TGCGCCAGCAGCCGCCAACGGAGCTCCTACAATGAGCAGTTCTTC. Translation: CASSRQRSSYNEQFF.

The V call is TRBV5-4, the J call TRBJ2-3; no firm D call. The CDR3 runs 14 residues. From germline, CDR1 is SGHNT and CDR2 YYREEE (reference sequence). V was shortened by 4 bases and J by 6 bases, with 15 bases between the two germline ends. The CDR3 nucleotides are TGTGCCAGCAGCGCCGGGCCGACCGAGGATACGCAGTATTTT. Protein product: CASSAGPTEDTQYF.

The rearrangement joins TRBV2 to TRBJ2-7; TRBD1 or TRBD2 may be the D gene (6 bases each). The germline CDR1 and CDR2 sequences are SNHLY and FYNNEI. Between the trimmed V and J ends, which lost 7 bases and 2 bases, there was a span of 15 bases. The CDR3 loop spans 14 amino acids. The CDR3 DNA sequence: TGTGCCAGCATAGGGGGGACGGATACCTACGAGCAGTACTTC. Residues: CASIGGTDTYEQYF.

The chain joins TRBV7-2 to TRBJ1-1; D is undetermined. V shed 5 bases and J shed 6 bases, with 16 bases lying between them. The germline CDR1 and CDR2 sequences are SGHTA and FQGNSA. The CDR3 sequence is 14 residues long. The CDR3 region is CASSPTSTIPEAFF. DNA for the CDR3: TGTGCCAGCAGCCCCACGAGTACTATCCCTGAAGCTTTCTTT.

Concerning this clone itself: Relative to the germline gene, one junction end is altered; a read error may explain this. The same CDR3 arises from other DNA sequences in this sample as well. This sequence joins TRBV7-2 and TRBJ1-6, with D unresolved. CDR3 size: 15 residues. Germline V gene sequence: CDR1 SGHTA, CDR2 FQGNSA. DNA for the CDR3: TGTGCCAGCAGTTTAGTGGCCCCAAGGAATTCACCCCTCCACTTT. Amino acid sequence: CASSLVAPRNSPLHF.

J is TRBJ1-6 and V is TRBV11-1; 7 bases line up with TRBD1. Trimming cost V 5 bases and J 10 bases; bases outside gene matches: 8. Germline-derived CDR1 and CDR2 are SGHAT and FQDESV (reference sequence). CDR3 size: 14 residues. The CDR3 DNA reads TGTGCCAGCAGCGACGACAGGGTGGACTCACCCCTCCACTTT. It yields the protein CASSDDRVDSPLHF.

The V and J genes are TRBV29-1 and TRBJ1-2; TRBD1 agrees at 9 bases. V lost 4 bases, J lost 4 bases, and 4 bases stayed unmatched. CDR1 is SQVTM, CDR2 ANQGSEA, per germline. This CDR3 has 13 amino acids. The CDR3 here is CSVATGGGYGYTF. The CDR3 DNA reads TGCAGCGTTGCCACAGGGGGCGGCTATGGCTACACCTTC.

In DNA form, the CDR3 reads TGTGCCAGCAGTCCCGCGGCCAGGAACTATGGCTACACCTTC. The encoded protein is CASSPAARNYGYTF. The chain couples TRBV27 to TRBJ1-2; unclear D gene. Trimming cost V 5 bases and J 2 bases, with 12 bases left between them. This CDR3 is built from 14 residues. Germline loops: CDR1 MNHEY, CDR2 SMNVEV (reference sequence).

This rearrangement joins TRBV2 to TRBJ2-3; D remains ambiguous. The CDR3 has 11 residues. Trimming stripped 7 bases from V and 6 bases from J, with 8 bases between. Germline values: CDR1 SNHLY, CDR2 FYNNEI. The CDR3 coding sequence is TGTGCCAGCATGGTGTCGGATACGCAGTATTTT. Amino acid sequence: CASMVSDTQYF.

CDR3 protein: CASSPFSGGANEQFF. In DNA, the CDR3 is TGTGCCAGCTCACCCTTTAGCGGGGGGGCCAATGAGCAGTTCTTC. This chain uses TRBV18 with TRBJ2-1; 11 nucleotides line up with TRBD2. This CDR3 spans 15 amino acids. J lost 6 bases, V lost 3 bases, and 4 bases had no gene match. Germline V CDR1 and CDR2: KGHSH, LQKENI.

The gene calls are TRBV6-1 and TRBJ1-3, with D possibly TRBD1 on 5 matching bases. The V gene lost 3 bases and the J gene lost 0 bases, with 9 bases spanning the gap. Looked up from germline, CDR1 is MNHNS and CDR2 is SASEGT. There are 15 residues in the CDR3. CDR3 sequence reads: CASSDYGGSGNTIYF. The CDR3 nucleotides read TGTGCCAGCAGTGATTACGGGGGCTCTGGAAACACCATATATTTT.

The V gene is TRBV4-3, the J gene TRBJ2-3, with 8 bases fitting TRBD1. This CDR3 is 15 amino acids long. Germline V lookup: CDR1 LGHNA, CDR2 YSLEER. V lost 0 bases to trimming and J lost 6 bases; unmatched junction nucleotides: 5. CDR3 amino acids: CASSQDWTGRDTQYF. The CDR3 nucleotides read TGCGCCAGCAGCCAAGATTGGACAGGGAGGGATACGCAGTATTTT.

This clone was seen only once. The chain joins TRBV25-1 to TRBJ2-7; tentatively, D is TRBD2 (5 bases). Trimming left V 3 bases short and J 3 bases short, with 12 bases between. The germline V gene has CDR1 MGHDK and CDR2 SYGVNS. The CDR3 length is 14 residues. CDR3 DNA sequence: TGTGCCAGCAGTGATCCGTTCCGGGACTACGAGCAGTACTTC. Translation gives CASSDPFRDYEQYF.

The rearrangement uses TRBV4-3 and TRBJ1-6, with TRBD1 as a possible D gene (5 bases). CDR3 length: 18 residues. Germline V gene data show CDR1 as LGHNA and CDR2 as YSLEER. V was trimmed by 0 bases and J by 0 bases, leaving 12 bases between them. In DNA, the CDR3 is TGCGCCAGCAGCCAAGACGGGACGAGGAGCTCCTATAATTCACCCCTCCACTTT. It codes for CASSQDGTRSSYNSPLHF.

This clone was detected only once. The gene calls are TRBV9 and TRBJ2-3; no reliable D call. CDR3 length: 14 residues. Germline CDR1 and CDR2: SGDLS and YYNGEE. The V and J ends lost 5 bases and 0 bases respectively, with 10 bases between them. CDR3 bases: TGTGCCAGCAGTTTGAGCCCTAGCACAGATACGCAGTATTTT. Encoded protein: CASSLSPSTDTQYF.

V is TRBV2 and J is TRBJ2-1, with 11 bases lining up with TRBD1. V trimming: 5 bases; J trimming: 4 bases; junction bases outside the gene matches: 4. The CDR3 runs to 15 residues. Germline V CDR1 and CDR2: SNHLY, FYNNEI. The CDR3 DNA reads TGTGCCAGCAGTCGAGGACAGGGGGCGTACAATGAGCAGTTCTTC. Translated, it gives CASSRGQGAYNEQFF.

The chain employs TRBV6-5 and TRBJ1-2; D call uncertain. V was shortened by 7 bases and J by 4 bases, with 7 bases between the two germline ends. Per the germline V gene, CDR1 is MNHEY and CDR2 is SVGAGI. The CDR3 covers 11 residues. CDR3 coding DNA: TGTGCCAGCAAGCGGCTCTATGGCTACACCTTC. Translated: CASKRLYGYTF.

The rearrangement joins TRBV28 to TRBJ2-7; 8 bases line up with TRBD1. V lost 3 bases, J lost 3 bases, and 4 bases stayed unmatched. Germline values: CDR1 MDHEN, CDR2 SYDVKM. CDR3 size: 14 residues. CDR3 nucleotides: TGTGCCAGCAGTTTTACAGGGGGTTACTACGAGCAGTACTTC. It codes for CASSFTGGYYEQYF.

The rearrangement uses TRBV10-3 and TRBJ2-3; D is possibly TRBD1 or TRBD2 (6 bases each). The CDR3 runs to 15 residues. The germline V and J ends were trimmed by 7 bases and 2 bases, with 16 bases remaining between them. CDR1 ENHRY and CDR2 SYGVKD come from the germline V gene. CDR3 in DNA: TGTGCCATCAACGGGGGCGGCCCCCCCACAGATACGCAGTATTTT. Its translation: CAINGGGPPTDTQYF.

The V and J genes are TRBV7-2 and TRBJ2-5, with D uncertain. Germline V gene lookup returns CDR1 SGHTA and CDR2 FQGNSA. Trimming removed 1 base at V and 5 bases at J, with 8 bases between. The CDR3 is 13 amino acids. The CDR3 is CASSLVRRETQYF. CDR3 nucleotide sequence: TGTGCCAGCAGCTTAGTGCGAAGGGAGACCCAGTACTTC.